These 31 T cell receptor beta chains were all obtained from the same sample, sequenced in a study of blood T cell repertoires in COVID-19 (TCRdb year 2020). Preparation of the library involved the immunoSEQ multiplex PCR assay. The immuneACCESS repertoire file appears here via TCRdb, limited to in-frame rearrangements. These files lack a portion of the clones; in checked studies, under half of the deficit traces to unresolved V genes, and the cause of the others is not known. For this sample the table gives about 200,000 clones, of which 70% to 80% were detected only once. The biggest ten clones account for 6% of the sample. The sample consisted of peripheral blood. These receptors all come from a woman in her 40s with COVID-19, enrolled during active disease.

This clone showed up just a few times. V and J are TRBV9 and TRBJ2-1, with 8 bases fitting TRBD2. The junction had 6 bases not matched to a gene; V was cut back by 3 bases and J by 7 bases. CDR1 and CDR2 (germline): SGDLS, YYNGEE. This CDR3 is 14 amino acids long. The CDR3 nucleotides are TGTGCCAGCAGCGGAGAGCGGGGGAAGAATGAGCAGTTCTTC. Its protein is CASSGERGKNEQFF.

The V call is TRBV5-1, the J call TRBJ2-7; tentatively, D is TRBD1 (5 bases). CDR3 length equals 14 residues. The V gene's germline CDR1 is SGHRS and CDR2 YFSETQ. V lost 4 bases, J lost 4 bases, and 15 bases lay in between. CDR3 in DNA: TGCGCCAGCAGCACCCAGGGCCCTGAATACGAGCAGTACTTC. Protein sequence: CASSTQGPEYEQYF.

Here the CDR3 DNA reads TGTGCCAGCAGCTCAGACAGGGGGCAAAGTCTGAGAGAAAAACTGTTTTTT. Protein: CASSSDRGQSLREKLFF. The chain uses TRBV7-8 and TRBJ1-4, with 10 bases that match TRBD1. Losses at the gene ends were 4 bases for V and 8 bases for J; bases not matched to a gene: 13. CDR3 length equals 17 residues. Per the germline V gene, CDR1 is SGHVS and CDR2 is FQNEAQ.

The chain employs TRBV5-1 and TRBJ2-7, with D tentatively TRBD1 (6 bases). CDR1 and CDR2 from the germline V gene are SGHRS and YFSETQ. This CDR3 region has 14 residues. V lost 0 bases and J lost 0, with 7 bases in between. The CDR3 loop is CASSLETGSYEQYF. CDR3 DNA sequence: TGCGCCAGCAGCTTGGAGACAGGCTCCTACGAGCAGTACTTC.

The J gene is TRBJ1-3, the V gene TRBV19; 9 positions match TRBD1. The CDR3 spans 13 residues. Germline values: CDR1 LNHDA, CDR2 SQIVND (reference sequence). V was pared by 9 bases and J by 2 bases, with 2 bases of the junction left unmatched. The CDR3 here is CASGQGTGNTIYF. The DNA for the CDR3 is TGTGCCAGCGGACAGGGGACTGGAAACACCATATATTTT.

This clone showed up just a few times. V is TRBV29-1 and J is TRBJ2-2; 11 bases are shared with TRBD2. After removal of 7 bases from V and 9 bases from J, the junction contained 13 bases not matched to a gene. The CDR3 length is 15 residues. Germline assignment: CDR1 SQVTM and CDR2 ANQGSEA. For the CDR3, the DNA is TGCAGCGGGACGACTAGCGGGAACGTAGGCCGGGAGCTGTTTTTT. It yields the protein CSGTTSGNVGRELFF.

This clone was seen only a few times. CDR3 sequence (DNA): TGCAGCGTACATCCCCTTGTCGACAGGCGTATATTTCCCCTCCACTTT. Translating it yields CSVHPLVDRRIFPLHF. This rearrangement joins TRBV29-1 to TRBJ1-6; a weak D match, TRBD1 (6 bases). Per germline, CDR1 SQVTM and CDR2 ANQGSEA. The CDR3 extends over 16 amino acids. The V gene lost 6 bases and the J gene lost 13 bases, with 28 bases spanning the gap.

The rearrangement uses TRBV7-3 and TRBJ2-5, with 9 bases matching TRBD1. The CDR3 is made up of 14 amino acids. The germline V gene encodes CDR1 SGHTA and CDR2 FQGTGA. The V gene end was trimmed by 5 bases and the J gene end by 4 bases; junction bases not matched to a gene: 5. The CDR3 bases are TGTGCCAGCAGCCAACAGGGGGCCGGAGAGACCCAGTACTTC. It translates to CASSQQGAGETQYF.

Only one count was recorded for this clone. CDR3 sequence reads: CASSSDRTVEAFF. The CDR3, as DNA: TGTGCCAGCAGCTCGGACAGGACAGTTGAAGCTTTCTTT. The rearrangement uses TRBV7-3 and TRBJ1-1; the match to TRBD1 covers 7 bases. Germline assignment: CDR1 SGHTA and CDR2 FQGTGA. This CDR3 has 13 residues. Germline trimming cut 4 bases from V and 7 bases from J; bases unmatched to any gene: 6.

This rearrangement joins TRBV29-1 to TRBJ2-3; 10 positions agree with TRBD1. J was trimmed by 6 bases and V by 7 bases; bases with no gene match: 10. This CDR3 is built from 14 residues. CDR1 is SQVTM and CDR2 is ANQGSEA in the germline V gene. The CDR3 nucleotides read TGCAGCGCCGATACAGGACAGGGGGGGGATACGCAGTATTTT. Amino acid sequence: CSADTGQGGDTQYF.

This clone was counted between two and nine times. The CDR3 DNA reads TGCGCCAGCAGTAGACAGGAGTACACCGGGGAGCTGTTTTTT. Its protein is CASSRQEYTGELFF. This chain uses TRBV5-1 with TRBJ2-2, with D possibly being TRBD1 (6 bases). The CDR3 is 14 residues long. Germline assignment: CDR1 SGHRS and CDR2 YFSETQ. V lost 5 bases, J lost 3 bases, and 11 bases lay in between.

The CDR3 region has the DNA TGTGCCAGCAGCTCCTACAGCTCTATGAACACCGGGGAGCTGTTTTTT. Translated: CASSSYSSMNTGELFF. This rearrangement joins TRBV5-6 to TRBJ2-2; D unresolved. In germline, CDR1 is SGHDT, CDR2 YYEEEE. Trimming shortened V by 3 bases and J by 1 base, and 13 bases separated the two germline ends. The CDR3 runs to 16 residues. Variable domain in full (rest from reference TRBV5-6 and TRBJ2-2): DAGVTQSPTHLIKTRGQQVTLRCSPKSGHDTVSWYQQALGQGPQFIFQYYEEEERQRGNFPDRFSGHQFPNYSSELNVNALLLGDSALYLCASSSYSSMNTGELFFGEGSRLTVL.

In this sample, this clone turned up a few times. The chain is built from TRBV11-3 and TRBJ1-6; 9 bases are a match to TRBD1. The CDR3 is made up of 15 amino acids. Germline loops: CDR1 SGHNT, CDR2 YENEEA. V lost 5 bases and J lost 7; bases outside the gene matches: 6. This chain's CDR3 is CASSRGTGKNSPLHF. CDR3 coding DNA: TGTGCCAGCAGCAGGGGGACAGGGAAAAATTCACCCCTCCACTTT. Complete variable domain (other parts from reference TRBV11-3 and TRBJ1-6): EAGVVQSPRYKIIEKKQPVAFWCNPISGHNTLYWYLQNLGQGPELLIRYENEEAVDDSQLPKDRFSAERLKGVDSTLKIQPAELGDSAVYLCASSRGTGKNSPLHFGNGTRLTVT.

The chain combines TRBV5-1 with TRBJ2-5; a possible D gene is TRBD1 (6 bases). Per the germline V gene, CDR1 is SGHRS and CDR2 is YFSETQ. This CDR3 has 14 amino acids. V lost 9 bases to trimming and J lost 5 bases, with 20 bases between them. The CDR3 reads CATKTTGSGETQYF. The CDR3 region has the DNA TGCGCCACCAAAACCACAGGGAGTGGGGAGACCCAGTACTTC.

The gene calls are TRBV19 and TRBJ1-5; unclear D gene. The CDR3 is 13 residues long. V lost 5 bases, J lost 4 bases, and 9 bases lay in between. The germline gives CDR1 LNHDA, CDR2 SQIVND (reference sequence). The CDR3 spells CASSSTGNQPQHF. DNA of the CDR3: TGTGCCAGTAGTTCGACGGGGAATCAGCCCCAGCATTTT. The variable domain in full, completed from reference TRBV19 and TRBJ1-5, reads DGGITQSPKYLFRKEGQNVTLSCEQNLNHDAMYWYRQDPGQGLRLIYYSQIVNDFQKGDIAEGYSVSREKKESFPLTVTSAQKNPTAFYLCASSSTGNQPQHFGDGTRLSIL.

For the CDR3, the DNA is TGTGCCAGCAGCGTTGGCGGGGGGTGGGCAGATACGCAGTATTTT. It codes for CASSVGGGWADTQYF. This sequence joins TRBV9 and TRBJ2-3; TRBD2 matches 8 bases. Germline V CDR1 and CDR2: SGDLS, YYNGEE. V shed 2 bases, J shed 4 bases, and the junction held 6 bases outside the gene matches. The CDR3 has 15 amino acids.

The rearrangement joins TRBV19 to TRBJ1-3; no clear D gene. The CDR3 spans 15 residues. CDR1 and CDR2 (germline): LNHDA, SQIVND (reference sequence). Trimming left V 3 bases short and J 0 bases short, with 9 bases between. CDR3 sequence (DNA): TGTGCCAGTAGTATTCAGGTCCGCTCTGGAAACACCATATATTTT. This codes for CASSIQVRSGNTIYF. The whole variable domain, filled in from reference TRBV19 and TRBJ1-3, reads DGGITQSPKYLFRKEGQNVTLSCEQNLNHDAMYWYRQDPGQGLRLIYYSQIVNDFQKGDIAEGYSVSREKKESFPLTVTSAQKNPTAFYLCASSIQVRSGNTIYFGEGSWLTVV.

This sequence joins TRBV9 and TRBJ2-1; 9 nucleotides agree with TRBD2. From germline, CDR1 is SGDLS and CDR2 YYNGEE. The CDR3 extends over 16 amino acids. Unmatched junction bases numbered 3, after V lost 0 bases and J lost 2 bases. The CDR3 DNA sequence: TGTGCCAGCAGCGTAGTGTCTAGCGGGACCTACAATGAGCAGTTCTTC. Translation gives CASSVVSSGTYNEQFF.

The gene calls are TRBV7-8 and TRBJ1-6, with no clear D. The germline CDR1 and CDR2 sequences are SGHVS and FQNEAQ. The CDR3 covers 13 residues. Trimming took off 3 bases at V and 7 bases at J, with 7 bases between the two ends. CDR3 region: CASSFAGNSPLHF. The CDR3 region has the DNA TGTGCCAGCAGCTTTGCCGGGAATTCACCCCTCCACTTT.

This clone was recorded only once. The gene calls are TRBV18 and TRBJ1-2, with a weak D call TRBD1 (5 bases). V dropped 1 base and J dropped 4 bases, with 13 bases sitting between them. This CDR3 has 15 residues. The V gene's germline CDR1 is KGHSH and CDR2 LQKENI. CDR3 nucleotides: TGTGCCAGCTCACCACTTCTGGACGGGGGCTATGGCTACACCTTC. It encodes CASSPLLDGGYGYTF.

This chain joins TRBV2 and TRBJ2-1; D not certain. The CDR3 is 11 residues long. V was cut by 7 bases and J by 4 bases, with 5 bases left in between. Germline V lookup: CDR1 SNHLY, CDR2 FYNNEI. This chain's CDR3 is CASTIYNEQFF. Written as DNA, the CDR3 is TGTGCCAGCACTATTTACAATGAGCAGTTCTTC.

The chain uses TRBV30 and TRBJ1-1, with a weak D call TRBD1 (5 bases). CDR1 and CDR2 from the germline V gene are GTSNPN and SVGIG (reference sequence). V shed 8 bases and J shed 8 bases, with 15 bases lying between them. The CDR3 runs 11 residues. The CDR3 sequence: CARWGGYEAFF. In DNA form, the CDR3 reads TGTGCCCGGTGGGGGGGGTACGAAGCTTTCTTT.

The rearrangement uses TRBV5-1 and TRBJ2-1; 14 bases agree with TRBD2. Germline V lookup: CDR1 SGHRS, CDR2 YFSETQ. V gave up 3 bases and J gave up 1 base; unmatched junction bases: 9. The CDR3 runs 19 residues. The CDR3 protein is CASSSGGLAGVTSYNEQFF. The CDR3 coding sequence is TGCGCCAGCAGCTCGGGGGGACTAGCGGGAGTAACGTCCTACAATGAGCAGTTCTTC.

The V gene is TRBV28, the J gene TRBJ2-3; TRBD2 agrees at 10 bases. V dropped 5 bases and J dropped 4; count of bases not matched to a gene: 21. Looked up from germline, CDR1 is MDHEN and CDR2 is SYDVKM. This CDR3 is 20 amino acids long. CDR3 in DNA: TGTGCCAGCAGTAGTTTAACTAGCGGGGAGTGGTTCCTAGTCCCAGATACGCAGTATTTT. Translation gives CASSSLTSGEWFLVPDTQYF.

The chain is built from TRBV19 and TRBJ1-2, with 12 nucleotides matching TRBD1. CDR3 size: 15 residues. The trim removed 5 bases at V and 5 bases at J, leaving 6 bases unmatched. CDR1 is LNHDA and CDR2 is SQIVND in the germline V gene (reference sequence). The DNA of the CDR3 is TGTGCCAGTAGTTTCTGGGACAGGGGGCCTTATGGCTACACCTTC. Its translation: CASSFWDRGPYGYTF.

The chain employs TRBV7-7 and TRBJ2-6; 12 nucleotides align to TRBD2. The CDR3 is 17 amino acids. V gave up 5 bases and J gave up 3 bases; unmatched junction bases: 5. Looked up from germline, CDR1 is SSHAT and CDR2 is FNYEAQ (reference sequence). The CDR3 coding sequence is TGTGCCAGCAGCCCCCTAGCGGGGGGGGGTGGGGCCAACGTCCTGACTTTC. This sequence encodes CASSPLAGGGGANVLTF.

This chain links TRBV29-1 with TRBJ1-2, with 9 bases identical to TRBD1. The junction had 7 bases not matched to a gene; V was cut back by 3 bases and J by 8 bases. The CDR3 is made up of 13 amino acids. The germline V gene has CDR1 SQVTM and CDR2 ANQGSEA. The CDR3: CSVDPGTGHGYTF. The CDR3 DNA sequence: TGCAGCGTTGACCCCGGGACAGGGCACGGCTACACCTTC.

This chain joins TRBV30 and TRBJ1-4; perhaps TRBD1 as D (6 bases). Trimming stripped 0 bases from V and 3 bases from J, with 8 bases between. This CDR3 is built from 14 residues. The germline gives CDR1 GTSNPN, CDR2 SVGIG (reference sequence). CDR3 sequence (DNA): TGTGCCTGGAGTGTGGGGGCAGCTAATGAAAAACTGTTTTTT. Amino acids: CAWSVGAANEKLFF.

The J gene is TRBJ2-3, the V gene TRBV7-2; 8 bases line up with TRBD1. The V segment lost 4 bases and the J segment 4 bases; nucleotides outside the gene matches: 4. The length of the CDR3 is 14 residues. CDR1 and CDR2 from the germline V gene are SGHTA and FQGNSA. CDR3 DNA sequence: TGTGCCAGCAGCTACGGACAGGGCCCAGATACGCAGTATTTT. Translating gives CASSYGQGPDTQYF.

The chain has TRBV3-1 (or the pseudogene TRBV3-2) and TRBJ1-2; 7 bases fit TRBD1. This CDR3 spans 15 amino acids. The germline gives CDR1 LGHDT, CDR2 YNNKEL (reference sequence). V was clipped by 4 bases and J by 8 bases; unmatched bases: 13. The CDR3 DNA sequence: TGTGCCAGCAGCCCCTTCCGGACAGGACGTCGGGGCTACACCTTC. Translation: CASSPFRTGRRGYTF.

The chain couples TRBV11-2 to TRBJ2-1; 8 bases agree with TRBD2. There are 16 residues in the CDR3. V shed 5 bases and J 7 bases; nucleotides not matched to a gene: 13. The V gene's germline CDR1 is SGHAT and CDR2 FQNNGV. The CDR3 coding sequence is TGTGCCAGCAGCCCCCGAGATGGTAGCGGGATAAATGAGCAGTTCTTC. Translation: CASSPRDGSGINEQFF. Filled out from reference TRBV11-2 and TRBJ2-1, the complete variable domain reads EAGVAQSPRYKIIEKRQSVAFWCNPISGHATLYWYQQILGQGPKLLIQFQNNGVVDDSQLPKDRFSAERLKGVDSTLKIQPAKLEDSAVYLCASSPRDGSGINEQFFGPGTRLTVL.